This T cell receptor beta chain stems from a study of T cells in Graves' hyperthyroidism and ophthalmopathy. Uncontrolled infection, other autoimmune disease, pregnancy or lactation led to exclusion. This CDR3 comprises 14 residues. J gave up 5 bases and V 3 bases, and 7 bases lay outside the gene matches. Germline V gene lookup returns CDR1 SGHNT and CDR2 YYREEE (reference sequence). This clonotype turned up a few times. What it recognizes is unknown. The study's findings and limits: The authors' 13 V-J model separated ophthalmopathy from stable hyperthyroidism. Also found in blood were most expanded thyroid clonotypes above 0.001.

RNA transcripts yielded amplified TCR beta CDR3 regions. TCR CDR3 underwent first-round RT-PCR with the HTBI primer set. One entry per CDR3 protein results from TCRdb running MiXCR on the multiplex PCR reads. The repertoire holds a few hundred thousand distinct CDR3 sequences, with roughly 13% as singletons. J is TRBJ1-2 and V is TRBV5-4, with 7 positions matching TRBD1. Sequenced sample: blood. The sequence came from a woman aged 30 to 39 with Graves' hyperthyroidism that later progressed to Graves' ophthalmopathy. CDR3 amino acids: CASSSRDRPYGYTF. For the CDR3, the DNA is TGTGCCAGCAGCTCCAGGGACAGACCGTATGGCTACACCTTC.